The 32 T cell receptor beta chains presented below share a single source sample, sequenced in a study of T cell changes during pregnancy in multiple sclerosis. Profiled with immunoSEQ multiplex PCR; TCRdb holds only in-frame clones, not every one. Seen here are about 68,000 clones, about 89% observed once, and the top ten hold around 0.89%. Sequenced here: peripheral blood, sampled in the second trimester of pregnancy. The origin of the receptors is a female donor with multiple sclerosis, enrolled in a pregnancy study.

The chain links TRBV19 to TRBJ2-2; TRBD2 matches 8 bases. Trimming cost V 6 bases and J 4 bases; bases outside gene matches: 4. Germline V CDR1 and CDR2: LNHDA, SQIVND (reference sequence). This CDR3 spans 14 amino acids. The chain's CDR3 is CASRGRGATGELFF. CDR3 nucleotide sequence: TGTGCCAGTAGAGGGCGGGGGGCCACCGGGGAGCTGTTTTTT.

The chain uses TRBV9 and TRBJ2-7, with a weak D call TRBD1 (6 bases). The V end was cut by 3 bases, the J end by 2 bases, with 12 bases between. CDR1 is SGDLS and CDR2 is YYNGEE in the germline V gene. The CDR3 covers 14 residues. CDR3 amino acids: CASSEGDGPYEQYF. CDR3 nucleotides: TGTGCCAGCAGCGAGGGGGACGGACCCTACGAGCAGTACTTC.

The rearrangement joins TRBV4-2 to TRBJ1-5; tentatively, D is TRBD1 (5 bases). There are 15 residues in the CDR3. The germline CDR1 and CDR2 sequences are LGHNA and YNFKEQ. V was cut by 0 bases and J by 3 bases, with 9 bases left in between. The CDR3 reads CASSQDLTANQPQHF. The CDR3 region has the DNA TGTGCCAGCAGCCAAGACTTGACAGCCAATCAGCCCCAGCATTTT.

The chain links TRBV10-1 to TRBJ2-3; D perhaps matches TRBD1 (7 bases). Trimming removed 3 bases at V and 1 base at J, with 11 bases between. The CDR3 is 15 residues long. Germline lookup yields CDR1 WNHNN and CDR2 SYGVQD (reference sequence). DNA for the CDR3: TGCGCCAGCAGTGACAGGGGGGACGGCACAGATACGCAGTATTTT. Translation gives CASSDRGDGTDTQYF.

V is TRBV5-5 and J is TRBJ1-1; 7 bases line up with TRBD1. The length of the CDR3 is 13 residues. V trimming: 5 bases; J trimming: 7 bases; junction bases outside the gene matches: 8. CDR1 is SGHKS, CDR2 YYEKEE, per germline (reference sequence). CDR3 sequence reads: CASRRDRAGEAFF. The CDR3 DNA is TGTGCCAGCAGGCGAGACAGGGCCGGTGAAGCTTTCTTT.

The rearrangement joins TRBV5-4 to TRBJ2-2, with TRBD2 identical over 8 bases. After removal of 4 bases from V and 4 bases from J, the junction contained 9 bases not matched to a gene. The germline CDR1 and CDR2 sequences are SGHNT and YYREEE (reference sequence). CDR3 length equals 16 residues. Here the CDR3 DNA reads TGTGCCAGCAGCCCTCGGGGGGGAATTTTCACCGGGGAGCTGTTTTTT. As protein: CASSPRGGIFTGELFF.

This rearrangement joins TRBV30 to TRBJ2-3; 9 positions match TRBD2. CDR3 length equals 14 residues. From germline, CDR1 is GTSNPN and CDR2 SVGIG (reference sequence). The V segment lost 5 bases and the J segment 8 bases; nucleotides outside the gene matches: 11. CDR3 coding DNA: TGTGCCTGGGAAATAGCGGGGGCCACCGGTACGCAGTATTTT. As protein: CAWEIAGATGTQYF.

This chain joins TRBV2 and TRBJ2-5, with 12 bases that match TRBD2. The J segment lost 0 bases and the V segment lost 3 bases, leaving 26 bases of the junction unmatched. Germline V gives CDR1 SNHLY, CDR2 FYNNEI. The CDR3 consists of 24 residues. CDR3 coding DNA: TGTGCCAGCAGTGATTTTGGGCGCCAGGGGGCTTGGAGGACTAGCGGGGCGGACCAAGAGACCCAGTACTTC. It translates to CASSDFGRQGAWRTSGADQETQYF.

The CDR3 is CASTPGVVGDTQYF. Written as DNA, the CDR3 is TGTGCCAGCACACCGGGGGTGGTAGGCGATACGCAGTATTTT. V is TRBV4-2 and J is TRBJ2-3; the D gene is possibly TRBD2 (6 bases). Germline V gene lookup returns CDR1 LGHNA and CDR2 YNFKEQ. There are 14 residues in the CDR3. With 7 bases removed from V and 6 bases from J, the gap between germline ends came to 17 bases.

J is TRBJ1-2 and V is TRBV30; D is perhaps TRBD1 (6 bases). The CDR3 contains 13 residues. Per germline, CDR1 GTSNPN and CDR2 SVGIG (reference sequence). V was cut by 8 bases and J by 2 bases, with 15 bases left in between. The CDR3 DNA is TGTGCCGCGCCCGCGACAGGCAACTATGGCTACACCTTC. It codes for CAAPATGNYGYTF.

The rearrangement joins TRBV6-6 to TRBJ1-1; 10 nucleotides agree with TRBD1. CDR1 is MNHNY and CDR2 is SVGAGI in the germline V gene (reference sequence). After removal of 7 bases from V and 4 bases from J, the junction contained 9 bases not matched to a gene. This CDR3 comprises 15 residues. The CDR3 nucleotides are TGTGCCAGCAACCGGAGACAGGGGGCTGCCACTGAAGCTTTCTTT. Translated: CASNRRQGAATEAFF.

The J gene is TRBJ2-2, the V gene TRBV5-4, with a possible D match to TRBD1 (5 bases). V gave up 2 bases and J gave up 7 bases, with 15 bases separating them. The germline V gene has CDR1 SGHNT and CDR2 YYREEE (reference sequence). The CDR3 is made up of 15 amino acids. The CDR3 loop is CASSFEVRVGGELFF. The CDR3 region has the DNA TGTGCCAGCAGCTTCGAAGTCAGGGTAGGCGGGGAGCTGTTTTTT.

This chain joins TRBV9 and TRBJ1-1; 9 bases are a match to TRBD1. V was pared by 7 bases and J by 6 bases, with 13 bases of the junction left unmatched. This CDR3 comprises 15 residues. Germline assignment: CDR1 SGDLS and CDR2 YYNGEE. The CDR3 spells CASSRIGTGSAEAFF. CDR3 DNA sequence: TGTGCCAGCTCCCGAATCGGGACAGGGTCAGCTGAAGCTTTCTTT.

The V call is TRBV10-1, the J call TRBJ2-5, with D perhaps TRBD2 (6 bases). Trimming took off 1 base at V and 4 bases at J, with 10 bases between the two ends. Looked up from germline, CDR1 is WNHNN and CDR2 is SYGVQD (reference sequence). The CDR3 contains 14 residues. Here the CDR3 reads CASSEWGLTETQYF. The CDR3 bases are TGCGCCAGCAGTGAGTGGGGACTGACAGAGACCCAGTACTTC.

The rearrangement joins TRBV19 to TRBJ2-5, with D maybe TRBD2 (5 bases). This CDR3 is built from 15 residues. Trimming left V 3 bases short and J 0 bases short, with 11 bases between. Germline lookup yields CDR1 LNHDA and CDR2 SQIVND (reference sequence). CDR3 nucleotide sequence: TGTGCCAGTAGTATTGGCGGGCAGTACCAAGAGACCCAGTACTTC. Protein product: CASSIGGQYQETQYF.

This chain connects TRBV30 to TRBJ1-3, with D uncertain. V lost 4 bases, J lost 4 bases, and 8 bases lay in between. Germline CDR1 GTSNPN, CDR2 SVGIG (reference sequence). CDR3 length: 12 amino acids. The CDR3 sequence: CAWTLRGNTIYF. The CDR3 coding sequence is TGTGCCTGGACCCTGCGAGGAAACACCATATATTTT.

This rearrangement joins TRBV11-2 to TRBJ2-1, with a weak D call TRBD1 (6 bases). Trimming shortened V by 1 base and J by 5 bases, and 15 bases separated the two germline ends. This CDR3 is 16 amino acids long. Germline V gene data show CDR1 as SGHAT and CDR2 as FQNNGV. The CDR3 DNA follows: TGTGCCAGCAGCTTAGCTTTGGGGGCGCAGCACAATGAGCAGTTCTTC. Translated: CASSLALGAQHNEQFF.

This chain joins TRBV7-2 and TRBJ2-7; D uncertain. Trimming stripped 5 bases from V and 2 bases from J, with 13 bases between. The CDR3 length is 14 residues. CDR1 and CDR2 (germline): SGHTA, FQGNSA. The CDR3 loop is CASSPRAGTYEQYF. As DNA, the CDR3 is TGTGCCAGCAGCCCGCGAGCAGGCACCTACGAGCAGTACTTC.

The genes are TRBV6-5 and TRBJ1-2; D is undetermined. Trimming shortened V by 0 bases and J by 0 bases, and 8 bases separated the two germline ends. This CDR3 spans 15 amino acids. CDR1 is MNHEY and CDR2 is SVGAGI in the germline V gene. The CDR3 nucleotides read TGTGCCAGCAGTTACTCGGCGGCGGCTAACTATGGCTACACCTTC. Its protein product is CASSYSAAANYGYTF.

The chain is built from TRBV5-1 and TRBJ1-2, with TRBD1 identical over 10 bases. The CDR3 consists of 13 residues. V was pared by 3 bases and J by 6 bases, with 2 bases of the junction left unmatched. Germline values: CDR1 SGHRS, CDR2 YFSETQ. This chain's CDR3 is CASSWTGGDGYTF. The CDR3 DNA reads as TGCGCCAGCAGCTGGACAGGGGGGGATGGCTACACCTTC.

The chain links TRBV10-3 to TRBJ1-2, with D uncertain. Per germline, CDR1 ENHRY and CDR2 SYGVKD. V was clipped by 3 bases and J by 5 bases, with 10 bases between them. CDR3 size: 13 residues. The CDR3 region is CAISEVAEYGYTF. The CDR3, as DNA: TGTGCCATCAGTGAAGTGGCGGAGTATGGCTACACCTTC.

The J gene is TRBJ2-5, the V gene TRBV7-9, with 8 bases identical to TRBD2. The CDR3 loop spans 15 amino acids. The V gene end was trimmed by 3 bases and the J gene end by 5 bases; junction bases not matched to a gene: 8. In germline, CDR1 is SEHNR, CDR2 FQNEAQ (reference sequence). The CDR3 reads CASSFERGGLETQYF. CDR3 nucleotide sequence: TGTGCCAGCAGCTTTGAACGGGGGGGCCTTGAGACCCAGTACTTC.

This clone was seen a single time. The chain carries TRBV6-1 and TRBJ1-2; 9 nucleotides agree with TRBD1. There are 15 residues in the CDR3. Losses at the gene ends were 7 bases for V and 4 bases for J; bases not matched to a gene: 10. CDR1 and CDR2 (germline): MNHNS, SASEGT. The CDR3 region has the DNA TGTGCCAGCAACCTGGTGGGACAGGGAATCTATGGCTACACCTTC. Translation: CASNLVGQGIYGYTF.

The DNA for the CDR3 is TGTGCCAGCAGCCAAAGGGCGGGGAGCCAAGAGACCCAGTACTTC. As protein: CASSQRAGSQETQYF. The chain couples TRBV7-6 to TRBJ2-5; the D gene is possibly TRBD2 (6 bases). This CDR3 is built from 15 residues. Germline values: CDR1 SGHVS, CDR2 FNYEAQ. V lost 5 bases, J lost 1 base, and 14 bases lay in between.

The V call is TRBV2, the J call TRBJ1-5, with D unresolved. Germline V lookup: CDR1 SNHLY, CDR2 FYNNEI. V lost 6 bases and J lost 6, with 15 bases in between. This CDR3 has 14 amino acids. In nucleotides, the CDR3 is TGTGCCAGCAGCTTGGGGAGGGAAGGTCAGCCCCAGCATTTT. This sequence encodes CASSLGREGQPQHF.

This clone is a singleton in its sample. This chain uses TRBV19 with TRBJ1-2; D possibly corresponds to TRBD1 (6 bases). This CDR3 has 13 residues. V gave up 7 bases and J gave up 7 bases, with 16 bases separating them. Germline CDR1 LNHDA, CDR2 SQIVND (reference sequence). The CDR3 bases are TGTGCCAGTACCCTCACAGGGATCGGTGGCTACACCTTC. Protein: CASTLTGIGGYTF.

This chain connects TRBV9 to TRBJ2-7; D possibly corresponds to TRBD1 (6 bases). The V gene lost 3 bases and the J gene lost 2 bases, with 12 bases spanning the gap. There are 14 residues in the CDR3. Per the germline V gene, CDR1 is SGDLS and CDR2 is YYNGEE. CDR3 region: CASSGGTSAYEQYF. The CDR3 nucleotides are TGTGCCAGCAGCGGAGGGACAAGCGCCTACGAGCAGTACTTC.

The CDR3 protein is CASSNAGGYNGYTF. For the CDR3, the DNA is TGTGCCAGCAGCAATGCAGGGGGATATAATGGCTACACCTTC. The chain employs TRBV5-5 and TRBJ1-2; 7 nucleotides align to TRBD1. The CDR3 is 14 residues long. Germline loops: CDR1 SGHKS, CDR2 YYEKEE (reference sequence). The ends lost 4 bases at V and 6 bases at J; junction bases unmatched: 9.

The chain couples TRBV4-3 to TRBJ1-5; D is possibly TRBD1 (5 bases). V was cut by 0 bases and J by 9 bases, with 12 bases left in between. Germline loops: CDR1 LGHNA, CDR2 YSLEER. The CDR3 contains 14 residues. The CDR3 sequence is CASSQDPFRGPQHF. CDR3 nucleotides: TGCGCCAGCAGCCAAGATCCGTTTAGGGGGCCCCAGCATTTT.

V gene TRBV11-2 combines with J gene TRBJ2-1; 11 nucleotides agree with TRBD2. Germline CDR1 reads SGHAT; CDR2 reads FQNNGV. The V and J ends lost 5 bases and 8 bases, in that order; junction bases with no gene match: 8. The CDR3 is made up of 15 amino acids. The CDR3 nucleotides are TGTGCCAGCAGCATCCTAGCGGGGGGAAAGGATGAGCAGTTCTTC. It is translated as CASSILAGGKDEQFF.

This clone has a single count. V gene TRBV19 combines with J gene TRBJ1-4, with 10 bases identical to TRBD1. The germline V gene has CDR1 LNHDA and CDR2 SQIVND (reference sequence). With V trimmed by 7 bases and J by 7 bases, 15 bases remained unmatched. The CDR3 is 17 amino acids. The CDR3 DNA reads as TGTGCCAGTACCGTGACAGGGGGCGCGGATTGGGGTGAAAAACTGTTTTTT. Translating it yields CASTVTGGADWGEKLFF.

The genes are TRBV5-1 and TRBJ2-3; 9 nucleotides align to TRBD1. CDR3 length: 18 residues. CDR1 SGHRS and CDR2 YFSETQ come from the germline V gene. V shed 2 bases, J shed 0 bases, and the junction held 10 bases outside the gene matches. The CDR3 sequence: CASSFEGQGRSSTDTQYF. Here the CDR3 DNA reads TGCGCCAGCAGCTTTGAGGGACAGGGACGAAGTAGCACAGATACGCAGTATTTT.